Below, 5 T cell receptor beta chains from the same sample are listed, as sequenced in a study of blood T cell repertoires in COVID-19. Sequencing was performed with immunoSEQ multiplex PCR; in TCRdb, only in-frame clones are kept and a portion is missing. Of under 95,000 clones in the sample, approximately 80% were seen once. The specimen was peripheral blood. These TCRs come from a woman aged 80 or over with active or convalescent COVID-19.

This sequence joins TRBV6-6 and TRBJ1-5; a possible D gene is TRBD1 (6 bases). Germline loops: CDR1 MNHNY, CDR2 SVGAGI (reference sequence). The CDR3 runs to 14 residues. V shed 4 bases and J shed 0 bases, with 7 bases lying between them. This CDR3 reads CASSSGDSNQPQHF. CDR3 in DNA: TGTGCCAGCAGTTCAGGGGATAGCAATCAGCCCCAGCATTTT.

The V and J genes are TRBV24-1 and TRBJ1-1; 7 bases line up with TRBD1. CDR1 and CDR2 (germline): KGHDR, SFDVKD. V lost 5 bases and J lost 0; bases outside the gene matches: 5. This CDR3 comprises 15 residues. CDR3 loop: CATSGSGTVNTEAFF. The CDR3 nucleotides are TGTGCCACCAGTGGATCCGGGACAGTGAACACTGAAGCTTTCTTT.

The V call is TRBV10-3, the J call TRBJ1-5; no reliable D call. CDR1 ENHRY and CDR2 SYGVKD come from the germline V gene. The CDR3 covers 13 residues. Trimming cost V 4 bases and J 5 bases, with 9 bases left between them. In DNA, the CDR3 is TGTGCCATCAGTGTCGTGGCGGATCAGCCCCAGCATTTT. As protein: CAISVVADQPQHF.

The CDR3 loop reads CSAGLLYNEQFF. Here the CDR3 DNA reads TGCAGCGCGGGACTATTGTACAATGAGCAGTTCTTC. The chain links TRBV29-1 to TRBJ2-1, with 7 bases that match TRBD2. The V gene end was trimmed by 7 bases and the J gene end by 4 bases; junction bases not matched to a gene: 4. Germline CDR1 and CDR2: SQVTM and ANQGSEA. The CDR3 spans 12 residues.

The DNA of the CDR3 is TGTGCCATCGGGGTTCAGGGCTACACCTTC. This encodes CAIGVQGYTF. The chain recombines TRBV7-2 with TRBJ1-2; D remains ambiguous. The CDR3 sequence is 10 residues long. The V end was cut by 10 bases, the J end by 8 bases, with 11 bases between. CDR1 and CDR2 from the germline V gene are SGHTA and FQGNSA.